This entry concerns a single TCR beta chain. Its antigen is not identified. Germline lookup yields CDR1 LNHDA and CDR2 SQIVND (reference sequence). This CDR3 is built from 13 residues. V dropped 2 bases and J dropped 8 bases, with 10 bases sitting between them. This entry comes from a study of cytomegalovirus exposure and HLA in healthy donors. The PCR made use of 60 Vbeta and 13 Jbeta primers. Assay: immunoSEQ multiplex PCR; the TCRdb copy retains only in-frame clones and omits some. The sample has about 110,000 clones; the top ten hold 0.59%. Findings of the study overall: Solely CMV serostatus was available to characterize immune exposure. Sequencing likely produced, as an artifact, a cluster of highly shared sequence variants. TCR beta V segments were, for the most part, productive about 90% or about 30% of the time in an earlier analysis.

The origin of this receptor is a man between 50 and 59 years old in good health and CMV-seronegative. The sequencing sample was made of PBMCs. The genes are TRBV19 and TRBJ2-1, with D tentatively TRBD1 (6 bases). The CDR3 nucleotides read TGTGCCAGTAGTATAATCTGGGGGCATGAGCAGTTCTTC. Protein: CASSIIWGHEQFF.